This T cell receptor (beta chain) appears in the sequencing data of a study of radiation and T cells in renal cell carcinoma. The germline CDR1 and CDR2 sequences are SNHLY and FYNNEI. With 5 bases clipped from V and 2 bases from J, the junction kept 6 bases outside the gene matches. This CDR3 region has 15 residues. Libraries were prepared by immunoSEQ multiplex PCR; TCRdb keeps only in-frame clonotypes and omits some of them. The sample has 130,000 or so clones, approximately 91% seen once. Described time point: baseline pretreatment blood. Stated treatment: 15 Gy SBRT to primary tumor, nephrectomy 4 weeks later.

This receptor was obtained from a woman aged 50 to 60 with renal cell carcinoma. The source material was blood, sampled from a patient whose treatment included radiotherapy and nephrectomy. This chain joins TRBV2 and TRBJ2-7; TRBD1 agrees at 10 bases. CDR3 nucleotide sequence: TGTGCCAGCAGTCTCCGGGACAGGGGACCCTACGAGCAGTACTTC. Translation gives CASSLRDRGPYEQYF.